Here is one T cell receptor (beta chain) with its context. The antigen remains unidentified. TCRdb keeps only in-frame clones here, not all; method: immunoSEQ multiplex PCR. The table lists around 65,000 clones, roughly 90% of them singletons, with 12% in the top ten. This sample stems from a study of OX40 agonist ivuxolimab in advanced cancers. The study, taken as a whole, reports: In the 0.1 to 3.0 mg/kg range, CD4+ and CD8+ blood T cells had expanded clonally by week 6.

This CDR3 has 15 amino acids. Trimming stripped 5 bases from V and 1 base from J, with 15 bases between. Germline lookup yields CDR1 MDHEN and CDR2 SYDVKM. This clonotype originated in an adult with an advanced solid tumor such as melanoma, head and neck, liver or kidney cancer. V gene TRBV28 combines with J gene TRBJ2-7; tentatively, D is TRBD2 (6 bases). The starting material was CD4+ or CD8+ T cells sorted from blood, obtained in a trial of the OX40 agonist ivuxolimab. The CDR3 DNA reads as TGTGCCAGCAGTCCGGGACTTTTTCGTTCCTACGAGCAGTACTTC. Protein product: CASSPGLFRSYEQYF.